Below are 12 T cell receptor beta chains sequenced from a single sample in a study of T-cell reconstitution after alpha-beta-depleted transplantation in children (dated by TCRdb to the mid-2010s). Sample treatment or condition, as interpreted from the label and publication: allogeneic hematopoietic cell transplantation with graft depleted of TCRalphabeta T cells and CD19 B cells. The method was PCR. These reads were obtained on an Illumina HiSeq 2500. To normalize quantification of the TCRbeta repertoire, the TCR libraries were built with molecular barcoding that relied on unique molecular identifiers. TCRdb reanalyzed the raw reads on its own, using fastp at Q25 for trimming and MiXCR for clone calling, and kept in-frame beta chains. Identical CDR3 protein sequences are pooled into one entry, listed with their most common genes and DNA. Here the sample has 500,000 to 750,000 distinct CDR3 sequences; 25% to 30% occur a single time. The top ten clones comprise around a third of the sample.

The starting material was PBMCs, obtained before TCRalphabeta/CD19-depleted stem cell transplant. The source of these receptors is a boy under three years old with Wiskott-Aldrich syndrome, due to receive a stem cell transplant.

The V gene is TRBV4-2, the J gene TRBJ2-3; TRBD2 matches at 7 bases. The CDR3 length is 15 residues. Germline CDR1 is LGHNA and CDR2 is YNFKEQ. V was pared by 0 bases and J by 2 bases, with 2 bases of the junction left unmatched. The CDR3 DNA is TGTGCCAGCAGCCAAGATCGGGGGGACACAGATACGCAGTATTTT. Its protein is CASSQDRGDTDTQYF.

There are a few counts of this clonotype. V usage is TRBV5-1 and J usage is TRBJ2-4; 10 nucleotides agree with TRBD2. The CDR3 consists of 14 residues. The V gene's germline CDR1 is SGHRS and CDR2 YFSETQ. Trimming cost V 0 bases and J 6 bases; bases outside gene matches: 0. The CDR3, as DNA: TGCGCCAGCAGCTTGGGGACTAGCGGAAACATTCAGTACTTC. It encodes CASSLGTSGNIQYF.

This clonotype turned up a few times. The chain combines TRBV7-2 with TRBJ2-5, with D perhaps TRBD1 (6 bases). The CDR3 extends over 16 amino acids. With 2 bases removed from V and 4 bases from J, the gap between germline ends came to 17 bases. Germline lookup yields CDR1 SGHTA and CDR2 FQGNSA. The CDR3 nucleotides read TGTGCCAGCAGCTTAAGCCTCGCAGGGGTGCGAGAGACCCAGTACTTC. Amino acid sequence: CASSLSLAGVRETQYF.

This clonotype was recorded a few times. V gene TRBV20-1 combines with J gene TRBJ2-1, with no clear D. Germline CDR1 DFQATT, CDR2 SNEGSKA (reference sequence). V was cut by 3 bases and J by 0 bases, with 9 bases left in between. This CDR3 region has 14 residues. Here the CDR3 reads CSARRLVSYNEQFF. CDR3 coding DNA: TGCAGTGCTAGGAGGCTAGTCTCCTACAATGAGCAGTTCTTC.

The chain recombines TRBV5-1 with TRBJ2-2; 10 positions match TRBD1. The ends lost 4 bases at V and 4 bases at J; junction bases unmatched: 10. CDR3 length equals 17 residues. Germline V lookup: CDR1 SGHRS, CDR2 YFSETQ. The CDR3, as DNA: TGCGCCAGCAGCCCGAAGGGGACAGGGGTATTCACCGGGGAGCTGTTTTTT. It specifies CASSPKGTGVFTGELFF.

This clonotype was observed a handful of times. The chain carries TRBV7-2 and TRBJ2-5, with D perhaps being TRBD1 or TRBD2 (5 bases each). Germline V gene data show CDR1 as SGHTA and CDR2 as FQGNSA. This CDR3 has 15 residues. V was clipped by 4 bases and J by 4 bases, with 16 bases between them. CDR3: CASSSNPVRGETQYF. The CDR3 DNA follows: TGTGCCAGCAGCTCAAACCCGGTGAGGGGAGAGACCCAGTACTTC.

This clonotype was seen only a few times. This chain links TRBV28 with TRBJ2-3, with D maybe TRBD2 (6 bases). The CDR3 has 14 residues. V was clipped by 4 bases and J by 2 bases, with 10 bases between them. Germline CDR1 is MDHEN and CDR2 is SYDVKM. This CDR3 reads CASSSAGFTDTQYF. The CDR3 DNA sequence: TGTGCCAGCAGTTCCGCGGGATTCACAGATACGCAGTATTTT.

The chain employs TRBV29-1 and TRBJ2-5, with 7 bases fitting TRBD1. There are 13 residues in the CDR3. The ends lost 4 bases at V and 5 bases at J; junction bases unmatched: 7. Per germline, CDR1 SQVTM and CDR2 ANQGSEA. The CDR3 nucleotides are TGCAGCGTTGCCCTGACAGGGTCGGAGACCCAGTACTTC. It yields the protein CSVALTGSETQYF.

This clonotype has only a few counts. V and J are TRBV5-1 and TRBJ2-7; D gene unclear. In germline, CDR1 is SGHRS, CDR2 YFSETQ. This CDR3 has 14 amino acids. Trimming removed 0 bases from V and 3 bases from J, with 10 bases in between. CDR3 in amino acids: CASSLGTAFYEQYF. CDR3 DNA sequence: TGCGCCAGCAGCTTGGGGACGGCCTTCTACGAGCAGTACTTC.

CDR3 sequence reads: CASSTSGSNEQFF. The CDR3 DNA reads as TGTGCCAGCAGTACTAGCGGGAGTAATGAGCAGTTCTTC. The chain joins TRBV28 to TRBJ2-1, with TRBD2 matching 11 bases. With V trimmed by 5 bases and J by 7 bases, 1 base remained unmatched. Germline values: CDR1 MDHEN, CDR2 SYDVKM. This CDR3 region has 13 residues. Together with reference TRBV28 and TRBJ2-1, the CDR3 gives the full variable domain: DVKVTQSSRYLVKRTGEKVFLECVQDMDHENMFWYRQDPGLGLRLIYFSYDVKMKEKGDIPEGYSVSREKKERFSLILESASTNQTSMYLCASSTSGSNEQFFGPGTRLTVL.

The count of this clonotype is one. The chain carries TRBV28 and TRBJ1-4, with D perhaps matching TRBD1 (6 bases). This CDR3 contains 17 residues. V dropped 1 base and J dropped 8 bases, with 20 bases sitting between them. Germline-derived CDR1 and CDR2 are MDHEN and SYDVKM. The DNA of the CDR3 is TGTGCCAGCAGTTTATCGGTCTGGGCAGGGGAGTACGAAAAACTGTTTTTT. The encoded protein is CASSLSVWAGEYEKLFF.

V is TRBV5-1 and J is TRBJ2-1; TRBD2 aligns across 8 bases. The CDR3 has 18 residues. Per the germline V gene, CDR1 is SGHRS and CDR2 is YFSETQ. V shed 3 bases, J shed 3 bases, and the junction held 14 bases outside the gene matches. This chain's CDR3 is CASSSGRVGTRVYNEQFF. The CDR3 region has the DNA TGCGCCAGCAGCTCCGGCAGGGTGGGGACTAGAGTCTACAATGAGCAGTTCTTC.